This TCR beta chain was captured by sequencing in a study of cytomegalovirus exposure and HLA in healthy donors (dated by TCRdb to the late 2010s). About the study as a whole: According to an earlier analysis of around 600 of the donors, about 179 million T cells yielded approximately 120 million unique TCR beta sequences and 276 Gb of sequence data. High-throughput TCR immunosequencing, statistical association of individual TCRs with disease status, and machine learning were combined to predict cytomegalovirus infection status. About 300 gigabases of sequencing data and 91 million or so unique TCR sequences made up an early release that covered approximately 620 HLA-typed donors. Donor age, sex, ethnicity and CMV serostatus were collected together with the repertoire data. Among the roughly 400 genotyped donors, around 81% belonged to the genetic ancestry cluster associated with self-reported Caucasian donors. In an earlier analysis of roughly 600 of the donors, high-throughput TCR beta sequencing was used to judge whether each TCR beta V gene segment behaved as functional or pseudogenic. In addition to the first cohort of hundreds of subjects, a separate validation cohort of 130 or so different subjects was used. The number of typed donors differed by locus: roughly 620-630 for A, B, C, DRB1 and DQB1; 500 to 550 for DQA1; 606 for DPA1; and 400 to 480 for DPB1. The T cell repertoires of some 700 subjects were profiled by immunosequencing and related to cytomegalovirus serostatus. Among 300 to 500 genotyped donors of the cohort, an average of roughly 230,000 unique TCR beta nucleotide sequences was sequenced per donor, of which 15% to 20% were non-productive. In a later analysis, previously published TCR beta repertoires from 600 to 850 donors were re-analyzed and high-resolution HLA genotyping was added so that TCR occurrence patterns could be studied. Several DR-DQ haplotypes were handled as single units for association and clustering, since linkage in the cohort was strong. Every repertoire in the discovery cohort had been generated on one and the same sequencing platform. Rather than drawing on any new phenotypic data, the later analysis identified candidate immune exposures from TCR beta sequences and the way those sequences occurred across donors. In a later genetic analysis, genome-wide SNP genotypes for 398 of the 666 donors were used, and that subset was treated as a discovery cohort. The study was designed to test whether signatures of past pathogen exposure could be identified by cataloging public T cell receptors. HLA typing included class I and class II loci at four-digit resolution. The investigation overall reported the following: In both the original and validation cohorts, the classifier was reported to diagnose cytomegalovirus status with high specificity and sensitivity. The earlier analysis of approximately 540 of the donors excluded over 15 rarely observed V segments, including chromosome 9 orphons, because counts were too low. This cohort had only TCR beta chains sequenced, and the lack of alpha or paired-chain data limited which features could be detected. In a later analysis, the rate of TCR association differed among HLA loci, with DRB1 alleles having the most associated TCRs and HLA-C alleles having the fewest. HLA typing was unavailable for some donors at each locus, so association tests used only the typed subset. Specific HLA alleles were associated with roughly 17,000 TCR beta sequences at a false discovery rate of 0.05 in a later analysis. A later genetic analysis reported fewer N-insertions in productive TCRs among donors in an Asian-associated ancestry cluster than the roughly 640-donor mean. The study listed approximately 160 TCR beta chains as associated with cytomegalovirus. When HLA alleles, especially DR and DQ, strongly co-occurred, TCR associations were difficult to assign to individual alleles. A later genetic analysis associated a missense DCLRE1C variant with V-gene and J-gene trimming of TCR beta chains, and an independent cohort replicated the association. A later analysis reported that several top co-occurrence clusters appeared linked to parvovirus B19, influenza, CMV and Epstein-Barr virus. In vitro tests confirmed that a few of the cytomegalovirus-associated TCR beta chains recognize cytomegalovirus antigens. CMV serostatus was the only immune exposure information available for the cohort. In an earlier analysis of 500 to 650 of the donors, most TCR beta V segments appeared in productive rearrangements about 87% or about 30% of the time, broadly matching IMGT annotations. Correlated functional status among segregating V segments might be attributable to linkage disequilibrium, but an unknown experimental factor could not be ruled out. A cluster of highly shared sequence variants was judged likely to represent a technical artifact of the sequencing pipeline. Most TCR sequences were seen in very few donors, while some public TCRs were found in many individuals. The authors suggested that the approach could potentially be extended to other disease states and immunological phenotypes. In a later analysis, most CMV-associated TCR beta chains were found to appear HLA-restricted, with HLA associations seemingly driven largely by CMV exposure. Presence/absence analyses assumed roughly uniform sequencing depth across donors, an assumption that may not hold. Some IMGT-functional V segments, including TRBV6-2 and TRBV6-3, could not be distinguished by the 87-base-pair reads and were therefore excluded. In a later analysis, HLA-associated TCR beta chains showed more clonal expansion and lower generation probabilities than non-associated chains that were equally common. A further reported finding was that TCR beta sequences accurately predicted the HLA-A and HLA-B alleles for most subjects in the first cohort.

The cohort comprised some 730 healthy bone marrow donors. All cohort members were sampled while nominally healthy, although unrecorded immune exposures were likely present. The donor was CMV seropositive and was included in the group of 250 to 350 seropositive cohort members. A peripheral blood sample was provided by each donor, and peripheral blood mononuclear cells were used for TCR beta sequencing. Genomic DNA was extracted from the blood cell samples with the Qiagen DNeasy Blood Extraction Kit. Regarding this clone: Its antigen is currently not known. No base quality information exists; no much larger clone differs at one position.

Germline trimming: 2 bases from V, 2 bases from J; junction bases outside gene matches: 3. Counted from cysteine to phenylalanine, this CDR3 has 15 amino acids. Just the 45-base CDR3 DNA is kept, in frame starting at base 1. CDR1 and CDR2, per the germline V gene (reference sequence), are MNHEY and SMNVEV. The library was produced with the immunoSEQ multiplex PCR assay. For the multiplex PCR, a mixture combining 60 forward primers for TCR Vbeta segments and 13 reverse primers for TCR Jbeta segments was used. The CDR3 region of rearranged TCR beta genes was amplified from genomic DNA with a multiplex PCR assay. On the Illumina HiSeq System, the amplified TCR beta libraries were sequenced as 87-base-pair reads. Per the authors' processing: In a later analysis, tens of millions of unique TCR beta chains were counted across the roughly 610 repertoires, and about 9.9 million of these chains were shared by at least two donors. To remove PCR and sequencing errors, raw reads were error-corrected and collapsed into unique sequences using a nearest-neighbor algorithm that merged closely related sequences. CDR3 sequences were aligned to IMGT reference sequences to assign V, D and J gene segments. For a sequence to be retained, a match of at least six nucleotides was required to both a V gene segment and a J gene segment. Rearrangements were called productive when the CDR3 lacked stop codons and stayed in frame with V and J; all others were non-productive. Following IMGT convention, CDR3 was defined as the stretch from the second conserved V-encoded cysteine up to the conserved J-encoded phenylalanine. The earlier analysis of roughly 590 of the donors excluded sequences that lacked an unambiguous match to a single V gene segment. In an earlier analysis of 450 to 750 of the donors, a V segment was called functional when productive rearrangements were above 56.7%, and segregating when the standard deviation between donors exceeded 5%. A statistical classification framework was developed to diagnose cytomegalovirus status using the catalog of TCR beta chain sequences. In a later analysis, V and J genes were assigned by comparing TCR nucleotide sequences against IMGT/GENE-DB human TR gene sequences. A later analysis assigned CDR3 sequences and most-parsimonious VDJ recombination scenarios with the TCRdist pipeline. In a later analysis, every TCR beta chain was defined by the combination of its CDR3 amino acid sequence and its V-gene family, and reads without a unique V-gene family were dropped. A later analysis removed roughly 590 highly shared, low-generation-probability nucleotide sequences to deal with suspected cross-contamination and a sequencing artifact. A later analysis calculated a clonal expansion index for each public chain from normalized within-repertoire ranks of inferred template counts. A later analysis computed generation probabilities with a VDJ recombination model fitted to out-of-frame rearrangements, and checked the results against IGoR. A later analysis scored TCR-TCR, TCR-HLA and TCR-CMV co-occurrence with hypergeometric tests, applying a repertoire-size bias correction to TCR pairs. A later analysis estimated false discovery rates by permuting HLA or CMV assignments 20 times. In a later analysis, co-occurring TCRs were grouped using DBSCAN, and TCRdist sequence similarity was added for clustering within HLA-allele-positive subsets. Repertoires with fewer than 30,000 or more than 120,000 public chains, plus five repertoires with anomalous nucleotide sharing, were excluded from co-occurrence clustering. Imported from immuneACCESS, the table was reduced by TCRdb to in-frame sequences with V and J called. These copies leave out some clones; in studies compared against another copy, an unresolved V gene accounts for under half, and the cause of the remainder is not known. The DNA gave D and trimming, while V, J and clone size come from that table. For this sample there are about 110,000 clones; roughly 70% appear just once. The top ten hold 5.4% of the sample.

Input material: PBMCs. The sequence links TRBV27 to TRBJ2-7, and TRBD1 aligns with 10 junction nucleotides. The source is a woman between 65 and 79 years old in good health and CMV-seropositive. Read as DNA, the sequence is TGTGCCAGCAGTTTAAGACAGGGGGCGGCCTACGAGCAGTACTTC. The translation is CASSLRQGAAYEQYF.